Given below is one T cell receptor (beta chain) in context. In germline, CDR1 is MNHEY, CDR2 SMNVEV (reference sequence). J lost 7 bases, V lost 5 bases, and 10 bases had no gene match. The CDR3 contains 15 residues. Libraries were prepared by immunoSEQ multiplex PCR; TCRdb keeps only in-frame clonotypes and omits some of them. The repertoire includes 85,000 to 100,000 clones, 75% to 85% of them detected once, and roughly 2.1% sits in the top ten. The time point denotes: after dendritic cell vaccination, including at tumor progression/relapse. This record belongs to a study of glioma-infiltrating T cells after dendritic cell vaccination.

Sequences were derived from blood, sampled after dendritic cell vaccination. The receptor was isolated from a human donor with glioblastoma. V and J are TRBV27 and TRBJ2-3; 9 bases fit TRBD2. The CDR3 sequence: CASSLPGTSIYTQYF. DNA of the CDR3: TGTGCCAGCAGTCTGCCCGGGACTAGCATCTATACGCAGTATTTT.